Listed below are T cell receptor beta chains from one sample, sequenced in a study of early T cells in non-severe SARS-CoV-2 infection. MiXCR was run by TCRdb on the 5' RACE reads, yielding one entry per CDR3 protein. This sample yields around 28,000 distinct CDR3 sequences, of which roughly 5.4% are seen a single time; about 2.7% belongs to the top ten. Sequenced: whole blood. All receptors come from an adult who was a healthcare worker with PCR-confirmed SARS-CoV-2 infection or an uninfected control (not recorded which). Each CDR3 is given with its conserved first and last residue. D genes are given only for firm matches. Size is omitted from some rows. Given values are once, few, many or a class for expanded clones.

>TRBJ1-2|TRBV7-9|many|TRBD1
TGTGCCAGCAGCCGCGGGACAGGCTATGGCTACACCTTC
CASSRGTGYGYTF
>TRBJ2-1|TRBV24-1|many|-
TGTGCCACCAGTGCCTACAATGAGCAGTTCTTC
CATSAYNEQFF
>TRBJ2-1|TRBV29-1|many|-
TGCAGCGTTGGGACCCCGCTCTACAATGAGCAGTTCTTC
CSVGTPLYNEQFF
>TRBJ1-2|TRBV19|many|TRBD1
TGTGCCAGTACCGATCGGAGCGGACAGGGGTATGGCTACACCTTC
CASTDRSGQGYGYTF
>TRBJ2-7|TRBV3-1|few|-
TGTGCCAGCAGCCGAGAAAATACGCCCGAGCAGTACTTC
CASSRENTPEQYF
>TRBJ2-1|TRBV7-9|many|-
TGTGCCAGCAGCTTGACATCCTTAGGCAATGAGCAGTTCTTC
CASSLTSLGNEQFF
>TRBJ2-3|TRBV19|many|-
TGTGCCAGTAGTACGGGACTTTCGCAGTATTTT
CASSTGLSQYF
>TRBJ2-1|TRBV7-2|-|TRBD2
TGTGCCAGCAGCTTGAATAGCGGGAGGGCCCCCAGTGGGCAGTTCTTC
CASSLNSGRAPSGQFF
>TRBJ2-4|TRBV20-1|many|TRBD1
TGCAGTGCTTCCGGGACAGGGGAAAGGAACGTTACCAAAAACATTCAGTACTTC
CSASGTGERNVTKNIQYF
>TRBJ2-7|TRBV28|-|-
TGTGCCAGCCTTGCCCTGAGGGGGGCACGCTCCTACGAGCAGTACTTC
CASLALRGARSYEQYF
>TRBJ1-4|TRBV3-1|-|TRBD1
TGTGCCAGCAGCCAGGTGACAGGGCCCACTAATGAAAAACTGTTTTTT
CASSQVTGPTNEKLFF
>TRBJ2-1|TRBV7-3|many|-
TGTGCCAGCAGCTTAGGGCATCCAGACTACAATGAGCAGTTCTTC
CASSLGHPDYNEQFF
>TRBJ2-1|TRBV29-1|few|-
TGCAGCGTTGAGGCACTAGAGTACAATGAGCAGTTCTTC
CSVEALEYNEQFF
>TRBJ1-1|TRBV11-1|many|TRBD1
TGTGCCAGCACCTCACTCCCAAGGGACAGGGCGCGGACTGAAGCTTTCTTT
CASTSLPRDRARTEAFF
>TRBJ1-5|TRBV18|many|-
TGTGCCAGCTCAGAGTCTAACCCCGCAGTTCAGCCCCAGCATTTT
CASSESNPAVQPQHF
>TRBJ2-7|TRBV2|many|-
TGTGCCAGCCGAGGGGTAGGCGTCGACGAGCAGTACTTC
CASRGVGVDEQYF
>TRBJ2-2|TRBV5-1|few|-
TGCGCCAGCAGCTCAGGGGAAACCGGGGAGCTGTTTTTT
CASSSGETGELFF
>TRBJ2-2|TRBV24-1|many|TRBD2
TGTGCCACCAGTGACGCCAGCGGGGCCCCGGGGACCGGGGAGCTGTTTTTT
CATSDASGAPGTGELFF
>TRBJ1-1|TRBV12-3/TRBV12-4|many|TRBD1
TGTGCCAGCAGAAGCCGGGACAGGGGGTCTTACTCGGACACTGAAGCTTTCTTT
CASRSRDRGSYSDTEAFF
>TRBJ1-1|TRBV29-1|many|-
TGCAGCGTTGGCGACAGGTCCTTGAACACTGAAGCTTTCTTT
CSVGDRSLNTEAFF
>TRBJ2-2|TRBV3-1|-|-
TGTGCCAGCAGCCACTATGGGGAGCTGTTTTTT
CASSHYGELFF
>TRBJ1-5|TRBV27|-|TRBD1
TGTGCCAGCAGTCCAGGGACAGCTAGACAGCCCCAGCATTTT
CASSPGTARQPQHF